This T cell receptor beta chain was sequenced during a study of Ad26.COV2.S vaccination and SARS-CoV-2 variants. V gave up 1 base and J gave up 5 bases, with 17 bases separating them. This CDR3 has 17 amino acids. CDR1 and CDR2 (germline): SGHVS, FQNEAQ. Regarding treatment: approximately 18 received Ad26.COV2.S at low or high dose, single or two shots; about 5 received placebo; per-sample allocation not given. Following the first vaccine or placebo injection, samples were taken on day 63. Measured with immunoSEQ multiplex PCR; TCRdb has only the in-frame clones, and not every one. The data contain about 430,000 clones, 75% to 95% of them seen just once; the ten biggest clones take up 12%.

Sequences were derived from peripheral blood, sampled in a trial of Ad26.COV2.S vaccine versus placebo. V and J are TRBV7-8 and TRBJ2-2; TRBD2 might be the D (6 bases). This clonotype originated in a person between 18 and 59 years old who received the Ad26.COV2.S COVID-19 vaccine or a placebo. For the CDR3, the DNA is TGTGCCAGCAGCTTAGGCTTGGAGGGCCGGGGAACCGGGGAGCTGTTTTTT. The encoded protein is CASSLGLEGRGTGELFF.